This T cell receptor (beta chain) originates from a study of cytomegalovirus exposure and HLA in healthy donors. The study's findings and limits: CMV serostatus was the only immune exposure information that was available. In a later analysis, parvovirus B19, influenza, CMV and Epstein-Barr virus appeared linked to several top co-occurrence clusters.

PCR used 60 Vbeta primers and 13 Jbeta primers. In the authors' workflow: Unique TCR beta chains numbered about 72 million in a later analysis, with about 11 million shared. Data came from immunoSEQ multiplex PCR; TCRdb stores just in-frame clones and leaves some out. That table is the source of V, J and clone size, and D and trimming were worked out from the DNA. The sample lists 100,000 or so clones; around 80% were seen once. As concerns this clone: Its antigen remains unidentified.

This CDR3 has 19 amino acids. Looked up from germline, CDR1 is MNHNS and CDR2 is SASEGT. The V gene lost 2 bases and the J gene lost 4 bases, with 26 bases spanning the gap. The origin of this receptor is a man between 18 and 29 years old in good health and CMV-seronegative. The gene calls are TRBV6-1 and TRBJ1-2; tentative D call: TRBD1 (6 bases). Material: PBMCs. CDR3 bases: TGTGCCAGCAGTGAATTTATGGGTACAGGGCGAGGGAGCAGCTATGGCTACACCTTC. As protein: CASSEFMGTGRGSSYGYTF.